What follows is one T cell receptor beta chain and its context. Germline V lookup: CDR1 SGHRS, CDR2 YFSETQ. The CDR3 covers 15 residues. V lost 4 bases, J lost 4 bases, and 10 bases stayed unmatched. The sample belongs to a study of blood T cell repertoires in COVID-19. Some clones are missing from TCRdb's copy, which holds only in-frame ones; the method was immunoSEQ multiplex PCR. The sample records roughly 200,000 clones, about 83% being singletons. This sequence originates from a man aged 60-69 years who had recovered from COVID-19. The sequencing sample was made of peripheral blood. The V and J genes are TRBV5-1 and TRBJ1-2; TRBD1 matches 7 bases. The CDR3 is CASSTQGQVVYGYTF. The CDR3 nucleotides read TGCGCCAGCAGCACTCAAGGACAGGTGGTCTATGGCTACACCTTC.